Below, 2 T cell receptor beta chains from the same sample are listed, as sequenced in a study of T cell responses to AZD1222 COVID-19 vaccine. TCRdb's table, derived via immunoSEQ multiplex PCR, lists solely in-frame clones and lacks some. Here the sample spans 45,000 to 65,000 clones, 80% being singletons. Sequencing was performed on peripheral blood, taken 28 days after the second AZD1222 dose. The receptor set was obtained from an adult who received the AZD1222 COVID-19 vaccine.

V and J are TRBV7-8 and TRBJ2-7; possible D gene TRBD1, 6 bases. V was cut by 1 base and J by 6 bases, with 13 bases left in between. Germline V lookup: CDR1 SGHVS, CDR2 FQNEAQ. The CDR3 has 14 amino acids. Here the CDR3 reads CASSLGAPGAEQYF. The CDR3 coding sequence is TGTGCCAGCAGCTTAGGGGCCCCAGGGGCCGAGCAGTACTTC.

The chain carries TRBV9 and TRBJ2-3; D is undetermined. Trimming stripped 0 bases from V and 7 bases from J, with 18 bases between. Germline V lookup: CDR1 SGDLS, CDR2 YYNGEE. The CDR3 contains 16 residues. The CDR3 is CASSVVDGTVSHTQYF. CDR3 sequence (DNA): TGTGCCAGCAGCGTAGTGGACGGAACGGTTTCCCATACGCAGTATTTT.